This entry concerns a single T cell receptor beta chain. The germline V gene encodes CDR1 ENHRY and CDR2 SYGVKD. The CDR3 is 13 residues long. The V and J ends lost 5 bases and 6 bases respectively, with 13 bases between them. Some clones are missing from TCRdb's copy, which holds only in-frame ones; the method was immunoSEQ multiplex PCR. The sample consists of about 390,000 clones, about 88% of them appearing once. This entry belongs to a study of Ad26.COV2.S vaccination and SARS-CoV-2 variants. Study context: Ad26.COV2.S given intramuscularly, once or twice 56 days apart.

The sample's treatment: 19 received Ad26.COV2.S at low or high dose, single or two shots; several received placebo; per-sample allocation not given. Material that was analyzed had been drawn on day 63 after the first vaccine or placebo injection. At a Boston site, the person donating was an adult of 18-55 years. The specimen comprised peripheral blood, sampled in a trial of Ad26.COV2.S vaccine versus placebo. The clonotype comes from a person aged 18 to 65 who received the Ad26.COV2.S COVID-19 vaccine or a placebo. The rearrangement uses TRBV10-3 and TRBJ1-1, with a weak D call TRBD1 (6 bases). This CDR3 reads CAISLQGKAEAFF. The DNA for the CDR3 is TGTGCCATCAGTTTACAGGGTAAGGCTGAAGCTTTCTTT.